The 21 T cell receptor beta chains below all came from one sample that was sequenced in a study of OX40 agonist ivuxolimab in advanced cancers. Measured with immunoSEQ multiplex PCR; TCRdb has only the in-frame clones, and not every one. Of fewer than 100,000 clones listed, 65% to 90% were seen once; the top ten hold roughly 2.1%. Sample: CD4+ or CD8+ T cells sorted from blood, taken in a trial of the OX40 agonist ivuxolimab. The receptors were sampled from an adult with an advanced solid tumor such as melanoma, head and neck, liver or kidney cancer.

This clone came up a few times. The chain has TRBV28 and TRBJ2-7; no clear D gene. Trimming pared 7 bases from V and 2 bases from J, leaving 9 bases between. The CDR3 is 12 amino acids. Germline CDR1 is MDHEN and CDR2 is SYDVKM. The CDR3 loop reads CASIRRPYEQYF. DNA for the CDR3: TGTGCCAGCATCCGACGACCCTACGAGCAGTACTTC.

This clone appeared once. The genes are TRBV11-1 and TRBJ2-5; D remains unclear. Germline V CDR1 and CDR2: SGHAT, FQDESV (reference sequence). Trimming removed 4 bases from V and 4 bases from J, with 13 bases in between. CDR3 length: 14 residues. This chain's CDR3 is CASSSSRSGETQYF. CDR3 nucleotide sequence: TGTGCCAGCAGCTCATCTAGGTCAGGAGAGACCCAGTACTTC. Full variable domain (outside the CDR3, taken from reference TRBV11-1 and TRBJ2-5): EAEVAQSPRYKITEKSQAVAFWCDPISGHATLYWYRQILGQGPELLVQFQDESVVDDSQLPKDRFSAERLKGVDSTLKIQPAELGDSAMYLCASSSSRSGETQYFGPGTRLLVL.

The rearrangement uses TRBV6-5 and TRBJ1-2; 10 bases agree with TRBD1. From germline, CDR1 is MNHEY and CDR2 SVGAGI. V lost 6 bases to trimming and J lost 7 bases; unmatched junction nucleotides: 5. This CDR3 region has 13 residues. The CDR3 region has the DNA TGTGCCAGCAGGGCGAGACAGGGGGCTGGCTACACCTTC. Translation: CASRARQGAGYTF.

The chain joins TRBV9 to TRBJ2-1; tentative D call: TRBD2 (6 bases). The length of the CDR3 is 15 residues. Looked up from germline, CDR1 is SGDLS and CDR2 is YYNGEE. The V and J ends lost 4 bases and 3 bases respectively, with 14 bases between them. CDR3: CASSPLAGIYNEQFF. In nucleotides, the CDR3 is TGTGCCAGCAGCCCCCTGGCGGGGATCTACAATGAGCAGTTCTTC. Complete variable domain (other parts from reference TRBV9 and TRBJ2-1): DSGVTQTPKHLITATGQRVTLRCSPRSGDLSVYWYQQSLDQGLQFLIQYYNGEERAKGNILERFSAQQFPDLHSELNLSSLELGDSALYFCASSPLAGIYNEQFFGPGTRLTVL.

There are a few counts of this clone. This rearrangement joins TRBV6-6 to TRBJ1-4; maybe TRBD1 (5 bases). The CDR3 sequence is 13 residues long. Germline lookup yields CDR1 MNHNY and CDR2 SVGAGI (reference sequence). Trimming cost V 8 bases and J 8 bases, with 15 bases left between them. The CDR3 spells CASEGFGGEKLFF. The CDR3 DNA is TGTGCCAGCGAGGGGTTCGGGGGAGAAAAACTGTTTTTT.

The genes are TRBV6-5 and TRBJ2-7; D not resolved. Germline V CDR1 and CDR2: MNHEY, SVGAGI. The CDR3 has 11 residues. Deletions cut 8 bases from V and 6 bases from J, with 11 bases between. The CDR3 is CASYDRVEQYF. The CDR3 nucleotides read TGTGCCAGCTACGACCGCGTCGAGCAGTACTTC.

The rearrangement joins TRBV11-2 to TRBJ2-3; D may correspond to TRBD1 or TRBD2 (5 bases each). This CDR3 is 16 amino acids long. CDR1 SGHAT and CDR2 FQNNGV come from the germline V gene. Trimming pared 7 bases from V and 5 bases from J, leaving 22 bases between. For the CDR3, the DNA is TGTGCCAGCAACTCACCCCGGGGCCGAAGGGGAGATACGCAGTATTTT. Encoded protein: CASNSPRGRRGDTQYF.

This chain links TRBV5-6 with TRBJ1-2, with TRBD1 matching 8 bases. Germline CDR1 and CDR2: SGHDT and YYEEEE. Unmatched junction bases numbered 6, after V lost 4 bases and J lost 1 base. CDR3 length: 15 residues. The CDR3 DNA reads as TGTGCCAGCAGCCCCCGGGACAGGCTTAACTATGGCTACACCTTC. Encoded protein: CASSPRDRLNYGYTF.

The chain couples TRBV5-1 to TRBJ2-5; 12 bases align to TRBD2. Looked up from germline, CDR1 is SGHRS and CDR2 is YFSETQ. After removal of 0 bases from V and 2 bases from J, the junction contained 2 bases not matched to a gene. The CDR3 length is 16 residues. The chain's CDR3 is CASSLVTSGGQETQYF. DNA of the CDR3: TGCGCCAGCAGCTTGGTCACTAGCGGGGGGCAAGAGACCCAGTACTTC.

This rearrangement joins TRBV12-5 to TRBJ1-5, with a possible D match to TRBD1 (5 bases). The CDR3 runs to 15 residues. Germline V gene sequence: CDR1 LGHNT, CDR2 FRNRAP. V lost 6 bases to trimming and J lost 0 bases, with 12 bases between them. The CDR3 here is CASGLGLYSNQPQHF. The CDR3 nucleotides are TGTGCTAGTGGGCTGGGACTTTATAGCAATCAGCCCCAGCATTTT.

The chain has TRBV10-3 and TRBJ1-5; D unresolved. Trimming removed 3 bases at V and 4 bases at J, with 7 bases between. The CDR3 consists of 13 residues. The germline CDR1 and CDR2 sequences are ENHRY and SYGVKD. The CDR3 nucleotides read TGTGCCATCAGTGAACCAGGTAATCAGCCCCAGCATTTT. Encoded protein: CAISEPGNQPQHF.

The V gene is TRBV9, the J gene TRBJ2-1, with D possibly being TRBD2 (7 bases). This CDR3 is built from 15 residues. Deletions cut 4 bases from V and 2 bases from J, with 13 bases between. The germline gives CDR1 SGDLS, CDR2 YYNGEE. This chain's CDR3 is CASSRGGETYNEQFF. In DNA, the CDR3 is TGTGCCAGCAGCAGAGGGGGGGAGACCTACAATGAGCAGTTCTTC.

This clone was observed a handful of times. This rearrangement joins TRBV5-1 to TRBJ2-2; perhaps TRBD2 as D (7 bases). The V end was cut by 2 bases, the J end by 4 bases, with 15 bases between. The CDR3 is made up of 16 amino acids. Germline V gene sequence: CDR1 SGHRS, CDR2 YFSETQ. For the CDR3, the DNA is TGCGCCAGCAGCTTAAATATTGGGGGGGCCACCGGGGAGCTGTTTTTT. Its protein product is CASSLNIGGATGELFF.

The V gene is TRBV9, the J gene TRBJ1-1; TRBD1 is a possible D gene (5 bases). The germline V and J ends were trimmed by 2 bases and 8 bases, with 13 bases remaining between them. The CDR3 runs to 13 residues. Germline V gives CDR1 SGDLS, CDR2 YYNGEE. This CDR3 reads CASSVGAGGEAFF. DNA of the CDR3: TGTGCCAGCAGCGTTGGGGCAGGAGGGGAAGCTTTCTTT.

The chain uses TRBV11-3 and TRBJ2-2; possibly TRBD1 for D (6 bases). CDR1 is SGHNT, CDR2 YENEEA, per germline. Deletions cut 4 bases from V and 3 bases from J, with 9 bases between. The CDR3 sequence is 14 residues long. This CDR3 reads CASSSGQYTGELFF. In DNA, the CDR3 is TGTGCCAGCAGCTCTGGACAGTACACCGGGGAGCTGTTTTTT.

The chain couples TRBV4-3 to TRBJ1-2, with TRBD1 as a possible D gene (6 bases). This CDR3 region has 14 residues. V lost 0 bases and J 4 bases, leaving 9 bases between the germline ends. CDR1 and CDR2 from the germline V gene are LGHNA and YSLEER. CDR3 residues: CASSQDRGIYGYTF. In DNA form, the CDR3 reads TGCGCCAGCAGCCAAGACAGGGGAATCTATGGCTACACCTTC.

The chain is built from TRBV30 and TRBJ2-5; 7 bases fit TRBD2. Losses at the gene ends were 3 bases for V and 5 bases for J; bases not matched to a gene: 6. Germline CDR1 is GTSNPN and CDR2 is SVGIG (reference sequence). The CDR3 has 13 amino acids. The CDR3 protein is CAWSPIAGETQYF. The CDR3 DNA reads TGTGCCTGGAGCCCTATAGCGGGCGAGACCCAGTACTTC. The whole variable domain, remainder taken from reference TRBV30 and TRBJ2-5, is SQTIHQWPATLVQPVGSPLSLECTVEGTSNPNLYWYRQAAGRGLQLLFYSVGIGQISSEVPQNLSASRPQDRQFILSSKKLLLSDSGFYLCAWSPIAGETQYFGPGTRLLVL.

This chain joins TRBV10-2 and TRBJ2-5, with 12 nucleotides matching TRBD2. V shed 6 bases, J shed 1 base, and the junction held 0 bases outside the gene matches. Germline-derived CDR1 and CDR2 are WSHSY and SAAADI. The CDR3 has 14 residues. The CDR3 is CASRTSGGQETQYF. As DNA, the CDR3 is TGCGCCAGCAGGACTAGCGGGGGCCAAGAGACCCAGTACTTC.

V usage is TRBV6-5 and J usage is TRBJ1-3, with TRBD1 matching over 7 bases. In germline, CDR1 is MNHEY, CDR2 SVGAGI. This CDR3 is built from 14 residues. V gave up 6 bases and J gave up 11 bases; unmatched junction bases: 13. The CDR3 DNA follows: TGTGCCAGCAGCCCTCAGGGGGTAGAGTTTGCCATATATTTT. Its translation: CASSPQGVEFAIYF.

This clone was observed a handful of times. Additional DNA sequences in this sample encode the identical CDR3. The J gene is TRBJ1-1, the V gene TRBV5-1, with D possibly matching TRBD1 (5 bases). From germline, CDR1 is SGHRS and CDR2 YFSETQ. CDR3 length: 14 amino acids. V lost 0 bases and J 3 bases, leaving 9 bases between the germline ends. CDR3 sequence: CASSLDGAHTEAFF. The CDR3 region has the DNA TGCGCCAGCAGCTTGGACGGGGCGCACACTGAAGCTTTCTTT.

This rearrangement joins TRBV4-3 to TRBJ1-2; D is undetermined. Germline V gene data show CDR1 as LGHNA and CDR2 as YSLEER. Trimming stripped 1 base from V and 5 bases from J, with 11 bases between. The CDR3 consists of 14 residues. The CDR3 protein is CASSQVTGTYGYTF. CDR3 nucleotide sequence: TGCGCCAGCAGCCAAGTTACGGGTACTTATGGCTACACCTTC.